This T cell receptor beta chain was sequenced during a study of blood T cell repertoires in COVID-19. About the study: Some COVID-19 samples were acute and others convalescent; all came from the United States, Italy and Spain.

Participant age was about 18 to 89 years, and participants resided in roughly 25 US areas. Membership in each cohort depended on participant-reported clinical history. Donors in Cohort 3 counted as recovered after two negative PCRs, clearance, or symptom resolution. Data came from immunoSEQ multiplex PCR; TCRdb stores just in-frame clones and leaves some out. Seen here are 250,000 to 350,000 clones, 75% to 95% observed once, and the top ten hold roughly 1.1%. Germline V gene data show CDR1 as GTSNPN and CDR2 as SVGIG (reference sequence). CDR3 size: 13 residues. V lost 4 bases and J lost 1, with 10 bases in between.

This sequence originates from a woman between 25 and 40 years old who had recovered from COVID-19. Sequenced input: PBMCs or T cells enriched from blood (not recorded which). V is TRBV30 and J is TRBJ1-1; no reliable D call. CDR3 loop: CAWKAGKNTEAFF. CDR3 sequence (DNA): TGTGCCTGGAAGGCGGGGAAGAACACTGAAGCTTTCTTT.